A single sample is the source of the 8 T cell receptor beta chains below, sequenced in a study of T cell responses to AZD1222 COVID-19 vaccine. Sequenced by immunoSEQ multiplex PCR; TCRdb stores in-frame clones only, minus some. The sample includes 65,000 to 90,000 clones, roughly nine tenths of them seen just once. This specimen was peripheral blood, taken 28 days after the second AZD1222 dose. The receptors originated from an adult who received the AZD1222 COVID-19 vaccine.

For the CDR3, the DNA is TGTGCCAGCAGCCAAGCCCCGGGACAAGAGCAGTACGTC. This encodes CASSQAPGQEQYV. This chain uses TRBV11-2 with TRBJ2-7; TRBD1 might be the D (6 bases). CDR3 length: 13 residues. The germline V and J ends were trimmed by 5 bases and 7 bases, with 15 bases remaining between them. Germline V CDR1 and CDR2: SGHAT, FQNNGV.

The gene calls are TRBV21-1 and TRBJ2-1; the table's D call, TRBD2, has no DNA check behind it. TRBV21-1 is noted as a pseudogene. This CDR3 comprises 17 residues. In nucleotides, the CDR3 is TGTGCCAGCAGCCATCGGGGGGGGTCCGGCTCCTACAATGAGCAGTTCTTC. Protein sequence: CASSHRGGSGSYNEQFF.

J is TRBJ2-2 and V is TRBV7-3; no clear D. This CDR3 has 17 amino acids. Germline V CDR1 and CDR2: SGHTA, FQGTGA. Trimming stripped 5 bases from V and 6 bases from J, with 22 bases between. The CDR3 is CASSPFPKGKWAGELFF. The CDR3 region has the DNA TGTGCCAGCAGCCCCTTCCCAAAAGGGAAATGGGCCGGGGAGCTGTTTTTT.

The chain combines TRBV5-8 with TRBJ1-5; D remains ambiguous. This CDR3 has 13 amino acids. Germline V gene data show CDR1 as SGHTS and CDR2 as YDEGEE. V dropped 3 bases and J dropped 7 bases, with 11 bases sitting between them. CDR3 protein: CASSSTMTQPQHF. The CDR3 DNA reads TGTGCCAGCAGCTCGACGATGACCCAGCCCCAGCATTTT.

The chain carries TRBV6-4 and TRBJ2-3; 8 nucleotides match TRBD2. The V and J ends lost 0 bases and 6 bases, in that order; junction bases with no gene match: 5. Germline V gene data show CDR1 as MRHNA and CDR2 as SNTAGT. This CDR3 spans 15 amino acids. CDR3 sequence reads: CASSDSGGRLDTQYF. The CDR3 nucleotides are TGTGCCAGCAGTGACTCTGGCGGGAGGTTGGATACGCAGTATTTT.

The chain has TRBV10-2 and TRBJ2-7, with 9 bases fitting TRBD2. V lost 8 bases and J lost 7; bases outside the gene matches: 9. Germline CDR1 reads WSHSY; CDR2 reads SAAADI. The CDR3 is 13 amino acids. The CDR3 sequence: CASVAGASWEQYF. The CDR3 DNA reads as TGCGCCAGCGTAGCGGGGGCTTCGTGGGAGCAGTACTTC.

This clone appeared a few times. The genes are TRBV19 and TRBJ1-6; D not certain. The CDR3 has 13 residues. Germline V CDR1 and CDR2: LNHDA, SQIVND (reference sequence). The V end was cut by 4 bases, the J end by 10 bases, with 11 bases between. The CDR3 spells CASSTLPPSPLHF. The CDR3 nucleotides read TGTGCCAGTAGTACCCTACCTCCCTCACCCCTCCACTTT.

J is TRBJ1-2 and V is TRBV6-5, with 11 bases identical to TRBD1. The CDR3 runs 12 residues. The trim removed 8 bases at V and 4 bases at J, leaving 0 bases unmatched. Germline V lookup: CDR1 MNHEY, CDR2 SVGAGI. This CDR3 is CASGTGGYGYTF. CDR3 coding DNA: TGTGCCAGCGGGACAGGGGGCTATGGCTACACCTTC.